The sequence of this T cell receptor beta chain was determined in a study of blood T cell repertoires in COVID-19. This table comes from immunoSEQ multiplex PCR, and its TCRdb copy is limited to in-frame clones, with some not included. The sample holds 200,000 to 300,000 clones, 65% to 90% seen once. Between the trimmed V and J ends, which lost 0 bases and 7 bases, there was a span of 11 bases. This CDR3 has 14 amino acids. Germline assignment: CDR1 SGHKS and CDR2 YYEKEE (reference sequence). This clonotype was obtained from a woman in her fifties or sixties with acute COVID-19. Sequencing was carried out using PBMCs or T cells enriched from blood (not recorded which). This chain connects TRBV5-5 to TRBJ2-4; possible D gene TRBD1, 5 bases. CDR3 coding DNA: TGTGCCAGCAGCTTGGCGGGCAGGGCCAACATTCAGTACTTC. This encodes CASSLAGRANIQYF. The complete variable domain, with remaining parts taken from reference TRBV5-5 and TRBJ2-4, reads DAGVTQSPTHLIKTRGQQVTLRCSPISGHKSVSWYQQVLGQGPQFIFQYYEKEERGRGNFPDRFSARQFPNYSSELNVNALLLGDSALYLCASSLAGRANIQYFGAGTRLSVL.